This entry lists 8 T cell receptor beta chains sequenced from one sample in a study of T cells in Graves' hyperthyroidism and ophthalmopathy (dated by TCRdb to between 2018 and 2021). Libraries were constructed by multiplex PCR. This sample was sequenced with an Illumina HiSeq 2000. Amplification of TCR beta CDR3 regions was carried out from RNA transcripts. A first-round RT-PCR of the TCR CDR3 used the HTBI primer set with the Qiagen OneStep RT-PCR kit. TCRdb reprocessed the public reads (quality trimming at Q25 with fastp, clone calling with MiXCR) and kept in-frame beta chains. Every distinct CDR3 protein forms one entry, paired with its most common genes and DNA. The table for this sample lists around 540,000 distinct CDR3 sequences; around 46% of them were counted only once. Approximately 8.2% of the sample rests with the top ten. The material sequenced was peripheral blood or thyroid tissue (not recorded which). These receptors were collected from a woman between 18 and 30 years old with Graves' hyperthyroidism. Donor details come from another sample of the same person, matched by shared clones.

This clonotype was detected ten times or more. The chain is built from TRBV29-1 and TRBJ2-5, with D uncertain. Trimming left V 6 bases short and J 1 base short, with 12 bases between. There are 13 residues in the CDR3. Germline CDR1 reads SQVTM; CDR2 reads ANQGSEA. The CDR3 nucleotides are TGCAGCGTGACGCGACTGATCCAAGAGACCCAGTACTTC. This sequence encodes CSVTRLIQETQYF.

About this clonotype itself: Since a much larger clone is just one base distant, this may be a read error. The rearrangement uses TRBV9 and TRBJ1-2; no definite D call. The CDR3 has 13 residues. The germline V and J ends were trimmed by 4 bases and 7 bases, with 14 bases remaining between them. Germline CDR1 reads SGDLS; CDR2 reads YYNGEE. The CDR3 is CASSYIAEGGYTF. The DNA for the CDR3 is TGTGCCAGCAGCTATATAGCAGAGGGTGGCTACACCTTC.

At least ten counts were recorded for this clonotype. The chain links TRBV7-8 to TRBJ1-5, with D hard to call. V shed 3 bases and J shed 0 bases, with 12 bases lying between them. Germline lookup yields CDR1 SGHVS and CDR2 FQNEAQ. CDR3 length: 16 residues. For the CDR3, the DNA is TGTGCCAGCAGCTTTGGACGACAATATAGCAATCAGCCCCAGCATTTT. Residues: CASSFGRQYSNQPQHF.

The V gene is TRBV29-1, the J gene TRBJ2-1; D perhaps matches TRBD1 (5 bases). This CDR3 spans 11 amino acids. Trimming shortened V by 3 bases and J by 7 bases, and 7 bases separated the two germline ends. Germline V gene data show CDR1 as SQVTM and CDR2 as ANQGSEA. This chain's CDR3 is CSVETANEQFF. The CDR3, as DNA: TGCAGCGTTGAGACAGCGAATGAGCAGTTCTTC.

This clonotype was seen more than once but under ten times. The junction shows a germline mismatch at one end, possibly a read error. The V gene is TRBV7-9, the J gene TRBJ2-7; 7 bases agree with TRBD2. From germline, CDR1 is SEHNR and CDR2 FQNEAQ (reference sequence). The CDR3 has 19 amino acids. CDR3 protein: CASSQDSLYRTRDSYEQYF. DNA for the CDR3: TGCGCCAGCAGCCAAGATTCCCTATACCGGACTAGGGATTCCTACGAGCAGTACTTC.

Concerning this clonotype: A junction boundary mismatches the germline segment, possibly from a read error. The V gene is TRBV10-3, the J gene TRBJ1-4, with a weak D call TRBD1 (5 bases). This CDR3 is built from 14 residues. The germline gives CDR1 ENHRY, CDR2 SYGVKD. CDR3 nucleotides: TGTGCCAGCAGTAGGGAGGGACGGTATGAAAAACTGTTTTTT. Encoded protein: CASSREGRYEKLFF.

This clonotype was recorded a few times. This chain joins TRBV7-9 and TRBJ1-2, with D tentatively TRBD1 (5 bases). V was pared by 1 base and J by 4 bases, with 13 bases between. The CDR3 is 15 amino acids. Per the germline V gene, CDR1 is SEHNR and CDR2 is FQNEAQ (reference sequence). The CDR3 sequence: CASSLERGAFYGYTF. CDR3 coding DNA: TGTGCCAGCAGCTTAGAAAGGGGCGCGTTCTATGGCTACACCTTC.

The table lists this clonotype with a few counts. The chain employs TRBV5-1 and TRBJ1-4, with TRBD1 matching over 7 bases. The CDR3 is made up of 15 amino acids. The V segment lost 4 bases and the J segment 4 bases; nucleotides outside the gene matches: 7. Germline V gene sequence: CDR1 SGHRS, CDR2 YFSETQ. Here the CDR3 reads CASSPGQVLNEKLFF. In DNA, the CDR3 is TGCGCCAGCAGCCCAGGACAGGTCCTTAATGAAAAACTGTTTTTT.